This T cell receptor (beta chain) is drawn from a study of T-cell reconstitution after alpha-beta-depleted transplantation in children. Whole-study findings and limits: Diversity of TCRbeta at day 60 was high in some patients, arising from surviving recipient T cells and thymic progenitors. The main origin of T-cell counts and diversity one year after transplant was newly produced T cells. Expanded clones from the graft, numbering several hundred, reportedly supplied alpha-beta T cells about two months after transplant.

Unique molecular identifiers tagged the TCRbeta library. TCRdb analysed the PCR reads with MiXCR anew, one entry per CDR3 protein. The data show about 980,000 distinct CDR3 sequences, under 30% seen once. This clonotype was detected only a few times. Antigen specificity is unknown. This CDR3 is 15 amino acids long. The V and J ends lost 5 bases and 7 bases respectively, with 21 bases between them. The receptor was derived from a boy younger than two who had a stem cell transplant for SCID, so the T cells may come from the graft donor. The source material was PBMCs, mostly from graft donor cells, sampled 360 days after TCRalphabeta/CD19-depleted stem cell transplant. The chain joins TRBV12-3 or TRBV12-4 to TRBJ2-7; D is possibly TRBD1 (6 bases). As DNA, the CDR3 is TGTGCCAGCAGTCCCAGGGGATCTACTACTTGGGAGCAGTACTTC. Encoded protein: CASSPRGSTTWEQYF.